This T cell receptor beta chain was retrieved from a study of HIV-infected patients and healthy controls. Whole blood was used without fractionation, so all unsorted peripheral T cells were included. Study observations and caveats: Only sixteen HIV-infected individuals were processed, a major limit on how widely findings apply. Significantly higher mean Gini indices appeared in HIV-infected repertoires, possibly reflecting oligoclonality. Significant mean usage differences between HIV-infected patients and controls involved eight alpha and eight beta V genes.

There are 13 residues in the CDR3. Germline V gives CDR1 MNHEY, CDR2 SMNVEV (reference sequence). In its sample, this clonotype was seen many times. Its antigen is as yet unknown. At one end the junction does not follow the germline gene, possibly because of a read error. cDNA was made from approximately 500 ng RNA using alpha and beta constant primers. Each of the alpha and beta chains got its own library through chain-specific third strand synthesis with indices. TCRdb independently ran MiXCR on the 5' RACE reads; one entry per CDR3 protein. The profile covers under 20,000 distinct CDR3 sequences, with 5% to 6.5% appearing a single time and roughly 2% taken by the ten largest.

Sequenced material: blood. This clonotype was obtained from an adult in good health. This chain links TRBV27 with TRBJ2-1; unclear D gene. The CDR3 DNA sequence: TGTGCCAGCAGTTTATCGTTAGGTCTCGTTATAGTCTTC. It codes for CASSLSLGLVIVF.